A single sample is the source of the 5 T cell receptor beta chains below, sequenced in a study of blood T cells in healthy people across ages. A second about 7 to 12 cycle PCR used barcoded and J-beta primers. TCRdb itself ran the 5' RACE reads through MiXCR, one entry per CDR3 protein. The table includes under 1,000,000 distinct CDR3 sequences, under 40% detected once. The sample taken for sequencing was blood. The source of these receptors is a man between 18 and 35 years old in good health.

V is TRBV5-1 and J is TRBJ2-5; 7 nucleotides line up with TRBD1. The better agreement between TRBJ2-7 and the DNA end casts doubt on the J call. Germline V lookup: CDR1 SGHRS, CDR2 YFSETQ. This CDR3 comprises 14 residues. Written as DNA, the CDR3 is TGCGCCAGCAGCAGGAACCTAGACAGGGACGAGCAGTACTTC. Amino acid sequence: CASSRNLDRDEQYF.

This clonotype was found many times. The chain recombines TRBV12-3 or TRBV12-4 with TRBJ1-2; D may be TRBD1 (5 bases). V dropped 4 bases and J dropped 2 bases, with 11 bases sitting between them. The CDR3 is made up of 14 amino acids. The CDR3 DNA sequence: TGTGCCAGCAGTTCCCGGGGGGGGAACTATGGCTACACCTTC. It specifies CASSSRGGNYGYTF.

Only one count was recorded for this clonotype. The chain links TRBV6-6 to TRBJ1-2, with 7 positions matching TRBD1. Germline CDR1 and CDR2: MNHNY and SVGAGI (reference sequence). The CDR3 extends over 14 amino acids. The trim removed 5 bases at V and 7 bases at J, leaving 10 bases unmatched. Here the CDR3 DNA reads TGTGCCAGCAGTGATGAGGGGGCAACAGGTGGCTACACCTTC. Its protein product is CASSDEGATGGYTF.

This chain connects TRBV6-5 to TRBJ1-2, with 8 bases lining up with TRBD1. The germline V gene encodes CDR1 MNHEY and CDR2 SVGAGI. V gave up 5 bases and J gave up 8 bases; unmatched junction bases: 7. CDR3 length: 13 residues. CDR3 sequence reads: CASSPSGTGGYTF. The CDR3 DNA sequence: TGTGCCAGCAGTCCCTCTGGGACAGGAGGCTACACCTTC.

This clonotype was counted between two and nine times. This chain connects TRBV25-1 to TRBJ1-3; D remains ambiguous. CDR3 length equals 12 residues. Trimming took 7 bases from V and 0 from J, leaving 4 bases between them. The germline V gene has CDR1 MGHDK and CDR2 SYGVNS. CDR3 residues: CASTASGNTIYF. The CDR3 DNA follows: TGTGCCAGCACGGCCTCTGGAAACACCATATATTTT.